This TCR beta chain was captured by sequencing in a study of regulatory T cells in long-lasting Graves disease. The time point is: persistent/refractory GD, antithyroid drugs over 5 years with positive TRAb. The TCR library was made from RNA that had been extracted from PBMCs in TRIzol. V was cut by 3 bases and J by 15 bases, with 15 bases left in between. This CDR3 contains 12 residues. Germline-derived CDR1 and CDR2 are LGHDT and YNNKEL (reference sequence). Construction of TCR beta libraries relied on iRepertoire HTBI primers and on Arm-PCR targeting CDR3 regions. TCRdb re-derived calls from the multiplex PCR reads in MiXCR, one entry per CDR3 protein. The sample includes roughly 400,000 distinct CDR3 sequences, roughly a fifth of them seen just once. As for this clonotype: A much larger clone lies a single base off, so this may be a read error.

Sequencing used peripheral blood mononuclear cells (PBMCs), obtained when the disease was refractory, from a patient treated with antithyroid drugs. The receptor comes from a female donor with Graves disease. This chain connects TRBV3-1 to TRBJ1-5; the D gene is possibly TRBD1 (5 bases). CDR3 sequence: CASSHSRTPLHF. The CDR3 coding sequence is TGTGCCAGCAGCCATTCGAGGACACCGCTGCATTTT.